This T cell receptor beta chain was retrieved from a study of blood T cell repertoires in COVID-19 (dated by TCRdb to the early 2020s). Looking at the study overall: The collaborator samples originated in the United States, Italy and Spain and spanned the acute and convalescent phases of COVID-19. The material from the prospective study consisted of cDNA or gDNA derived from T cells, B-cell-depleted T cells, or PBMCs. The dataset comprised deeply sampled blood TCRbeta repertoires from subjects exposed to, actively infected with, or recovered from COVID-19. The repertoires were made available in a free public database intended to serve as a resource for research on the immune response to SARS-CoV-2. The samples were drawn from two sources: the first 160 participants of the ongoing ImmuneRACE study, and 1,254 subjects contributed by 6 global collaborators. Nearly every sample came with metadata listing a de-identified subject ID, COVID-19 status, age in years and sex. Where HLA class I and class II types were available, the types were taken from metadata supplied by the sample provider, not from assay-based typing.

About this clone itself: Its antigen is not yet known. The input lacks base qualities; no much larger clone sits a single base away.

Collaborating institutions collected whole blood in K2EDTA tubes following their own protocols. For TCRbeta analysis, collaborators shipped samples as frozen whole blood, isolated PBMCs, or DNA extracted from either of those sample types. CDR1 and CDR2, per the germline V gene (reference sequence), are SEHNR and FQNEAQ. The CDR3 holds 18 amino acids from the cysteine to the phenylalanine. The only DNA kept is the CDR3, 54 bases in frame from the first base. The germline V and J ends show losses of 2 bases and 0 bases respectively, and no gene match explains 12 bases of the junction. TCRbeta CDR3 regions were amplified from genomic DNA using the immunoSEQ Assay, a bias-controlled multiplex PCR. In the authors' own workflow: The number of nucleated cells in each sample was estimated by amplification of reference gene primers within the assay. To quantify the absolute abundance of each unique TCRbeta CDR3 rearrangement, sequence reads were collapsed and filtered. For each sample, productive Simpson clonality was calculated as the square root of Simpson's diversity index over productive rearrangements. TCRdb re-hosts the immuneACCESS table, in-frame sequences only. Its copies lack some clones; in the studies checked, an unresolved V gene accounts for under half of them, and the cause for the rest is not known. The DNA gave D and trimming, while V, J and clone size come from that table. Recorded for this sample are nearly 45,000 clones; approximately 79% of them occurred a single time. The ten largest account for roughly 47% of the sample.

General findings and caveats noted by the study authors: Clinical and demographic metadata were provided uncurated, with the amount varying by source and participant.

Sequenced material: peripheral blood. The receptor comes from a human donor in a cohort sampled during active COVID-19. The V gene is TRBV7-9 and the J gene is TRBJ2-7, with 8 junctional bases fitting TRBD1. The DNA sequence is as follows: TGTGCCAGCAGCTTATCCCGCGGACAGGGCATAAGCTCCTACGAGCAGTACTTC. This encodes CASSLSRGQGISSYEQYF.